The source of this T cell receptor (beta chain) is a study of blood T cell repertoires in COVID-19 (dated by TCRdb to about 2020). Study-level background: Samples covering the acute and convalescent phases of COVID-19 were provided by collaborators in the United States, Italy and Spain. The material from the prospective study consisted of cDNA or gDNA derived from T cells, B-cell-depleted T cells, or PBMCs. Subjects who had been exposed to COVID-19, were actively infected with it, or had recovered from it provided the deeply sampled blood TCRbeta repertoires that made up the dataset. The repertoires were released in a freely available public database intended as a resource for research on the immune response to SARS-CoV-2. Samples came from the ongoing ImmuneRACE study (first 160 participants) plus 1,254 subjects from 6 global collaborators. A de-identified subject ID, COVID-19 status, age in years and sex were almost always included in the sample metadata. Where HLA class I and class II types were available, the types were taken from metadata supplied by the sample provider, not from assay-based typing. Overall study results and their limits: How much clinical and demographic metadata was included differed by source and by participant, and the metadata was provided uncurated.

Looking up the germline V gene (reference sequence) yields CDR1 LGHDT and CDR2 YNNKEL. The CDR3 starts with the cysteine, ends with the phenylalanine, and has 18 residues. Only the CDR3 DNA stays, 54 bases, in frame from base 1. V and J are trimmed by 3 bases and 5 bases, and the gene matches miss 12 bases of the junction. The immunoSEQ Assay, a bias-controlled multiplex PCR, was used to amplify TCRbeta CDR3 regions from genomic DNA. The study's processing was this. The number of nucleated cells in each sample was estimated by amplification of reference gene primers within the assay. Sequence reads were collapsed and filtered to measure the absolute abundance of every unique TCRbeta CDR3 rearrangement. For each sample, productive Simpson clonality was calculated as the square root of Simpson's diversity index over productive rearrangements. TCRdb re-hosts the immuneACCESS table, in-frame sequences only. Its copies lack some clones; in the studies checked, an unresolved V gene accounts for under half of them, and the cause for the rest is not known. V, J and clone size were drawn from that table, and D and trimming were deduced from the DNA. The sample table contains around 270,000 clones; only one count was recorded for around 85% of them. The ten largest clones capture roughly 4.3% of the sample.

This clone was recorded once. Its target antigen remains unknown. Qualities for individual bases were not recorded, and no much larger clone is one base off. Participants in the prospective study were enrolled through a virtual design, were aged roughly 18 to 90 years, and lived in 24 United States geographic areas. In the prospective study, participants were assigned to cohorts based on the clinical history participants reported in a screening survey and a study questionnaire. Recovered participants in ImmuneRACE Cohort 3 were defined as having two consecutive negative NP/OP PCR tests, clearance from a healthcare professional, or resolution of symptoms. In the prospective study, whole blood, serum and a nasopharyngeal or oropharyngeal swab were collected from each participant by mobile phlebotomists. Additional blood draws and questionnaires over an approximately 2-month period could optionally be provided by prospective study participants. Before DNA extraction, prospective study blood samples were shipped either frozen or at room temperature.

Material for sequencing was PBMCs or T cells enriched from blood (not recorded which). The TCR comes from a woman younger than 45 who had recovered from COVID-19. The chain links TRBV3-1 (or the pseudogene TRBV3-2) with TRBJ2-3, with 12 bases aligning to TRBD2. The DNA sequence follows: TGTGCCAGCAGCCAGTCTAGTCTAGCGGGAGGGAGGGAAGATACGCAGTATTTT. This codes for CASSQSSLAGGREDTQYF.